Below are 27 T cell receptor beta chains sequenced from a single sample in a study of neoadjuvant anti-PD-1 for oral cavity cancer (dated by TCRdb to the early 2020s). The sample's time point label, decoded: after neoadjuvant nivolumab, at surgical resection. Library prep was done by the immunoSEQ multiplex PCR assay. In its TCRdb copy, this immuneACCESS table keeps in-frame sequences only and misses some clones. Where compared with another copy, unresolved V genes explain less than half of these, and the others have no known cause. A total of 8,300 or so clones appear in this sample, around 63% of them only once. Over 3% of the sample is held by the ten biggest clonotypes. Sequencing was performed on PBMCs, taken after nivolumab (anti-PD-1) treatment. The receptors shown here come from a person aged 40-85 years with oral cavity squamous cell carcinoma.

This chain uses TRBV4-3 with TRBJ1-1; D call uncertain. The CDR3 extends over 14 amino acids. V dropped 4 bases and J dropped 1 base, with 10 bases sitting between them. Per germline, CDR1 LGHNA and CDR2 YSLEER. CDR3 coding DNA: TGCGCCAGCAGCCCCAGGATGGCGAACACTGAAGCTTTCTTT. Translated: CASSPRMANTEAFF.

This clone was detected only once. The chain employs TRBV4-1 and TRBJ1-1; the D is unclear. V was pared by 1 base and J by 2 bases, with 8 bases between. Germline-derived CDR1 and CDR2 are MGHRA and YSYEKL. This CDR3 region has 14 residues. As DNA, the CDR3 is TGCGCCAGCAGCCAAGGGGCAGTCAACACTGAAGCTTTCTTT. Its protein is CASSQGAVNTEAFF.

In this sample, this clone turned up once. The chain has TRBV7-8 and TRBJ2-7, with 7 nucleotides matching TRBD2. The CDR3 is 14 amino acids. Germline trimming cut 5 bases from V and 2 bases from J; bases unmatched to any gene: 6. Looked up from germline, CDR1 is SGHVS and CDR2 is FQNEAQ. CDR3 sequence (DNA): TGTGCCAGCAGCATATCTAGCGGCACCTACGAGCAGTACTTC. This encodes CASSISSGTYEQYF.

V is TRBV28 and J is TRBJ2-7; possible D gene TRBD1, 6 bases. The CDR3 totals 15 residues. Trimming stripped 5 bases from V and 0 bases from J, with 14 bases between. CDR1 is MDHEN and CDR2 is SYDVKM in the germline V gene. In DNA, the CDR3 is TGTGCCAGCAGTGACACAGGGTTGGGCTCCTACGAGCAGTACTTC. Translation: CASSDTGLGSYEQYF. The whole variable domain, filled in from reference TRBV28 and TRBJ2-7, reads DVKVTQSSRYLVKRTGEKVFLECVQDMDHENMFWYRQDPGLGLRLIYFSYDVKMKEKGDIPEGYSVSREKKERFSLILESASTNQTSMYLCASSDTGLGSYEQYFGPGTRLTVT.

This chain connects TRBV6-6 to TRBJ2-2; D not resolved. The V end was cut by 5 bases, the J end by 5 bases, with 15 bases between. This CDR3 has 15 residues. Germline values: CDR1 MNHNY, CDR2 SVGAGI (reference sequence). CDR3 protein: CASSPPQALTGELFF. The CDR3 bases are TGTGCCAGCAGTCCCCCCCAGGCCTTAACCGGGGAGCTGTTTTTT.

The genes are TRBV19 and TRBJ1-3; 7 nucleotides match TRBD1. The J segment lost 7 bases and the V segment lost 9 bases, leaving 9 bases of the junction unmatched. CDR1 and CDR2 (germline): LNHDA, SQIVND (reference sequence). This CDR3 contains 13 residues. CDR3 nucleotide sequence: TGTGCCAGCAAGCTCCAACAGGGGAACACCATATATTTT. This translates into CASKLQQGNTIYF.

The chain recombines TRBV6-5 with TRBJ1-2, with 7 bases aligning to TRBD1. The V segment lost 5 bases and the J segment 7 bases; nucleotides outside the gene matches: 10. CDR3 length: 14 amino acids. Germline assignment: CDR1 MNHEY and CDR2 SVGAGI. The CDR3 protein is CASSPWDSSFGYTF. In nucleotides, the CDR3 is TGTGCCAGCAGTCCCTGGGACAGCTCTTTTGGCTACACCTTC.

CDR3 loop: CATSPSGDNTDTQYF. CDR3 nucleotide sequence: TGTGCCACCAGCCCAAGCGGGGATAACACAGATACGCAGTATTTT. V and J are TRBV15 and TRBJ2-3; 7 positions match TRBD2. Losses at the gene ends were 5 bases for V and 2 bases for J; bases not matched to a gene: 7. The CDR3 sequence is 15 residues long. Germline-derived CDR1 and CDR2 are LNHNV and YYDKDF (reference sequence). The whole variable domain, remainder taken from reference TRBV15 and TRBJ2-3, is DAMVIQNPRYQVTQFGKPVTLSCSQTLNHNVMYWYQQKSSQAPKLLFHYYDKDFNNEADTPDNFQSRRPNTSFCFLDIRSPGLGDTAMYLCATSPSGDNTDTQYFGPGTRLTVL.

J is TRBJ2-3 and V is TRBV13, with 8 nucleotides matching TRBD1. Germline V gene sequence: CDR1 PRHDT, CDR2 FYEKMQ (reference sequence). J lost 6 bases, V lost 5 bases, and 4 bases had no gene match. This CDR3 is 13 amino acids long. CDR3 loop: CASSGQGQDTQYF. The CDR3 coding sequence is TGTGCCAGCAGCGGACAGGGTCAGGATACGCAGTATTTT.

The V call is TRBV9, the J call TRBJ1-3, with D uncertain. CDR3 size: 15 residues. The V gene lost 4 bases and the J gene lost 0 bases, with 11 bases spanning the gap. Germline V CDR1 and CDR2: SGDLS, YYNGEE. The CDR3 reads CASSPRPSSGNTIYF. CDR3 coding DNA: TGTGCCAGCAGCCCCCGCCCCTCCTCTGGAAACACCATATATTTT. The complete variable domain, with remaining parts taken from reference TRBV9 and TRBJ1-3, reads DSGVTQTPKHLITATGQRVTLRCSPRSGDLSVYWYQQSLDQGLQFLIQYYNGEERAKGNILERFSAQQFPDLHSELNLSSLELGDSALYFCASSPRPSSGNTIYFGEGSWLTVV.

The chain combines TRBV10-2 with TRBJ2-3, with D maybe TRBD2 (7 bases). V was clipped by 0 bases and J by 6 bases, with 13 bases between them. Germline-derived CDR1 and CDR2 are WSHSY and SAAADI. There are 15 residues in the CDR3. The CDR3 reads CASSESFRGADTQYF. DNA of the CDR3: TGCGCCAGCAGTGAGTCTTTTCGGGGGGCGGATACGCAGTATTTT.

The chain is built from TRBV6-5 and TRBJ1-2; D is possibly TRBD1 (5 bases). The germline V gene encodes CDR1 MNHEY and CDR2 SVGAGI. V gave up 2 bases and J gave up 4 bases, with 14 bases separating them. CDR3 length equals 15 residues. The CDR3 DNA follows: TGTGCCAGCAGTTACCCCCGGGAAGGGGTCTATGGCTACACCTTC. Translating it yields CASSYPREGVYGYTF.

The V gene is TRBV2, the J gene TRBJ2-3, with D possibly TRBD1 on 5 matching bases. V lost 7 bases and J lost 3, with 17 bases in between. The CDR3 has 15 residues. Per the germline V gene, CDR1 is SNHLY and CDR2 is FYNNEI. The chain's CDR3 is CASTQEGVGTDTQYF. CDR3 DNA: TGTGCCAGCACCCAGGAAGGGGTGGGGACAGATACGCAGTATTTT.

The chain couples TRBV29-1 to TRBJ1-2; maybe TRBD1 (6 bases). In germline, CDR1 is SQVTM, CDR2 ANQGSEA. V gave up 7 bases and J gave up 5 bases, with 14 bases separating them. This CDR3 spans 12 amino acids. The CDR3 DNA follows: TGCAGCGCCGGACAGCCCCAATATGGCTACACCTTC. Encoded protein: CSAGQPQYGYTF.

V gene TRBV6-5 combines with J gene TRBJ2-7, with TRBD1 matching over 10 bases. CDR1 and CDR2 from the germline V gene are MNHEY and SVGAGI. The CDR3 contains 16 residues. Unmatched junction bases numbered 11, after V lost 4 bases and J lost 5 bases. The CDR3 DNA follows: TGTGCCAGCAGTTCCCCGTCGACAGGGGGCACCGACGAGCAGTACTTC. Translated: CASSSPSTGGTDEQYF.

The V and J genes are TRBV7-8 and TRBJ2-3; maybe TRBD1 (5 bases). Per germline, CDR1 SGHVS and CDR2 FQNEAQ. The length of the CDR3 is 17 residues. Trimming stripped 0 bases from V and 2 bases from J, with 15 bases between. CDR3 in amino acids: CASSLALTGYDTDTQYF. The CDR3 nucleotides are TGTGCCAGCAGCTTAGCCCTTACAGGTTATGACACAGATACGCAGTATTTT.

The chain joins TRBV9 to TRBJ2-1; D not certain. The CDR3 is 12 amino acids. V was cut by 0 bases and J by 3 bases, with 1 base left in between. Germline V gives CDR1 SGDLS, CDR2 YYNGEE. CDR3 nucleotide sequence: TGTGCCAGCAGCGTAGACTACAATGAGCAGTTCTTC. As protein: CASSVDYNEQFF.

By sample fraction, this clone is medium-sized. This chain connects TRBV11-2 to TRBJ1-3; D gene ambiguous. Per germline, CDR1 SGHAT and CDR2 FQNNGV. V gave up 1 base and J gave up 0 bases, with 10 bases separating them. The CDR3 is 16 residues long. The CDR3 is CASSLAPSTSGNTIYF. DNA of the CDR3: TGTGCCAGCAGCTTAGCCCCCTCGACCTCTGGAAACACCATATATTTT.

This clone was counted a few times. The rearrangement links TRBV7-6 to TRBJ1-4; the D is unclear. Trimming took 1 base from V and 6 from J, leaving 12 bases between them. This CDR3 region has 15 residues. CDR1 is SGHVS, CDR2 FNYEAQ, per germline. CDR3 in DNA: TGTGCCAGCAGCTTAGGGGCAGAGGGATATGAAAAACTGTTTTTT. Its protein product is CASSLGAEGYEKLFF.

This rearrangement joins TRBV7-2 to TRBJ1-4; D is undetermined. V shed 4 bases and J shed 3 bases, with 9 bases lying between them. There are 14 residues in the CDR3. The V gene's germline CDR1 is SGHTA and CDR2 FQGNSA. The CDR3 DNA sequence: TGTGCCAGCAGCTCCGACGGAGCTAATGAAAAACTGTTTTTT. This translates into CASSSDGANEKLFF.

The chain couples TRBV6-1 to TRBJ2-1, with no clear D. Trimming stripped 1 base from V and 9 bases from J, with 19 bases between. Per the germline V gene, CDR1 is MNHNS and CDR2 is SASEGT. The CDR3 has 16 amino acids. DNA for the CDR3: TGTGCCAGCAGTGAAGAATCACTTCCGAGTTGGAGTGAGCAGTTCTTC. Its translation is CASSEESLPSWSEQFF.

The chain couples TRBV6-1 to TRBJ2-6; D unresolved. V lost 3 bases, J lost 0 bases, and 3 bases lay in between. Germline lookup yields CDR1 MNHNS and CDR2 SASEGT. The CDR3 extends over 14 amino acids. CDR3 in DNA: TGTGCCAGCAGTGAGGGCTCTGGGGCCAACGTCCTGACTTTC. This encodes CASSEGSGANVLTF.

This clone has just one count. The chain carries TRBV7-2 and TRBJ1-1, with 7 bases identical to TRBD1. V was pared by 3 bases and J by 1 base, with 5 bases of the junction left unmatched. Germline V gives CDR1 SGHTA, CDR2 FQGNSA. The CDR3 covers 15 residues. The CDR3 region has the DNA TGTGCCAGCAGCTTGACAGGGCTGGGGAACACTGAAGCTTTCTTT. It yields the protein CASSLTGLGNTEAFF. The whole variable domain, remainder taken from reference TRBV7-2 and TRBJ1-1, is GAGVSQSPSNKVTEKGKDVELRCDPISGHTALYWYRQSLGQGLEFLIYFQGNSAPDKSGLPSDRFSAERTGGSVSTLTIQRTQQEDSAVYLCASSLTGLGNTEAFFGQGTRLTVV.

This clone was observed a few times. The V gene is TRBV5-6, the J gene TRBJ1-6, with 8 bases matching TRBD1. CDR3 length: 13 residues. Germline V gene lookup returns CDR1 SGHDT and CDR2 YYEEEE. J lost 14 bases, V lost 2 bases, and 6 bases had no gene match. The CDR3 here is CASSFGTGSTLHF. For the CDR3, the DNA is TGTGCCAGCAGCTTCGGGACAGGAAGCACCCTCCACTTT.

CDR3 bases: TGTGCTAGTGGTTCACGCCAGCGGACAGGGCTCCAGTACTTC. Protein: CASGSRQRTGLQYF. The chain carries TRBV12-5 and TRBJ2-7, with 8 bases that match TRBD1. The CDR3 contains 14 residues. The trim removed 4 bases at V and 10 bases at J, leaving 12 bases unmatched. Germline V gene sequence: CDR1 LGHNT, CDR2 FRNRAP.

This chain links TRBV28 with TRBJ2-7; 9 bases line up with TRBD1. Looked up from germline, CDR1 is MDHEN and CDR2 is SYDVKM. CDR3 length equals 14 residues. J gave up 6 bases and V 6 bases, and 9 bases lay outside the gene matches. Here the CDR3 reads CASSLSGQGVEQYF. The CDR3 DNA follows: TGTGCCAGCAGCCTATCGGGACAGGGTGTCGAGCAGTACTTC.

V usage is TRBV30 and J usage is TRBJ1-5; 8 bases match TRBD1. The V gene end was trimmed by 0 bases and the J gene end by 5 bases; junction bases not matched to a gene: 6. Germline-derived CDR1 and CDR2 are GTSNPN and SVGIG (reference sequence). The CDR3 loop spans 15 amino acids. The CDR3 bases are TGTGCCTGGAGTGTACAGGACAGGGAAGATCAGCCCCAGCATTTT. This translates into CAWSVQDREDQPQHF.